The sequence of this T cell receptor beta chain was determined in a study of tumor-infiltrating lymphocytes in oesophageal squamous cell carcinoma. This CDR3 is built from 15 residues. Germline V gene data show CDR1 as MNHGY and CDR2 as SAAAGT. As regards this clonotype: The junction and the germline gene differ at one end; a read error may be behind it.

In TCRdb, the PCR reads were re-called with MiXCR into one record per CDR3 protein. The table includes about 12,000 distinct CDR3 sequences, 58% detected once. This chain uses TRBV6-8 with TRBJ1-6; a possible D gene is TRBD1 (5 bases). The sample was esophageal tumor tissue. The clonotype comes from a female donor with esophageal squamous cell carcinoma. The CDR3 DNA reads TGTGCCAGCAGACCGGGGACGGGGATCCCCTACGAGCAGTACTTT. As protein: CASRPGTGIPYEQYF.